This T cell receptor (beta chain) was sequenced for a study of cytomegalovirus exposure and HLA in healthy donors listed by TCRdb under 2017. Background on the whole study: According to an earlier analysis of around 600 of the donors, some 170 million T cells yielded roughly 110 million unique TCR beta sequences and 250 to 350 Gb of sequence data. About 320 gigabases of sequencing data and tens of millions of unique TCR sequences were included in an early release covering around 650 HLA-typed donors. Of the approximately 370 genotyped donors, less than 90% were placed in the genetic ancestry cluster associated with self-reported Caucasian donors. The study aimed to test whether signatures of past pathogen exposure could be identified by cataloging public T cell receptors. Using immunosequencing, the study profiled T cell repertoires from fewer than 700 subjects and related those repertoires to cytomegalovirus serostatus. Besides the first cohort of roughly 660 subjects, a separate validation cohort made up of roughly 120 different subjects was used. To predict cytomegalovirus infection status, the study brought together high-throughput TCR immunosequencing, statistical association of individual TCRs with disease status, and machine learning. A later analysis re-analyzed previously published TCR beta repertoires from roughly 630 donors and added high-resolution HLA genotyping to study TCR occurrence patterns. The later analysis used no new phenotypic data to find candidate immune exposures, relying instead on TCR beta sequences and their occurrence across donors. An earlier analysis of some 500 of the donors applied high-throughput TCR beta sequencing to assess whether each TCR beta V gene segment acted as functional or pseudogenic. Donor age, sex, ethnicity and CMV serostatus were compiled alongside the repertoire data. Genome-wide SNP genotypes for about 65% of the 666 donors were used in a later genetic analysis, which treated that subset as a discovery cohort. Every discovery cohort repertoire had been produced on one sequencing platform. Both class I and class II loci were covered by HLA typing, at four-digit resolution. Typing coverage varied by locus: roughly 620-640 donors for A, B, C, DRB1 and DQB1; more than 500 for DQA1; some 610 for DPA1; approximately 490 for DPB1. About five DR-DQ haplotypes were treated as single units for association and clustering because of strong linkage in the cohort. Among around 400 genotyped donors of the cohort, an average of approximately 220,000 unique TCR beta nucleotide sequences was sequenced per donor, of which about 19% were non-productive.

The germline V gene yields SGHDT for CDR1 and YYEEEE for CDR2. Compared with germline, V lacks 2 bases and J lacks 5 bases; bases without a gene match: 3. The CDR3 runs 14 amino acids, cysteine and phenylalanine included. CDR3 DNA is the only sequence kept; it has 42 bases, read in frame from the first base. The full study reports these points: Linkage disequilibrium might explain the correlated functional status among segregating V segments, but an unknown experimental factor could not be ruled out. Only TCR beta chains were sequenced in this cohort, and the absence of alpha or paired-chain data limited detectable features. The study listed 150 to 200 TCR beta chains as associated with cytomegalovirus. A later analysis reported that several top co-occurrence clusters appeared linked to parvovirus B19, influenza, CMV and Epstein-Barr virus. A later analysis associated 16,951 TCR beta sequences with specific HLA alleles at a false discovery rate of 0.05. Assigning TCR associations to individual alleles was difficult when HLA alleles, especially DR and DQ, strongly co-occurred. Cytomegalovirus status was reported to be diagnosed by the classifier with high specificity and sensitivity in both the original and validation cohorts. An earlier analysis of some 560 of the donors showed that most TCR beta V segments appeared in productive rearrangements either about 87% or about 30% of the time, which broadly matched IMGT annotations. A further reported finding was that TCR beta sequences accurately predicted the HLA-A and HLA-B alleles for most subjects in the first cohort. Because HLA typing was missing for some donors at each locus, association tests included only the typed subset. V-gene and J-gene trimming of TCR beta chains was associated with a missense DCLRE1C variant in a later genetic analysis, and the association was replicated in an independent cohort. In a later genetic analysis, fewer N-insertions in productive TCRs were reported among donors in an Asian-associated ancestry cluster than the roughly 700-donor mean. In vitro tests confirmed that a few of the cytomegalovirus-associated TCR beta chains recognize cytomegalovirus antigens. Sequencing depth was assumed to be roughly uniform across donors in the presence/absence analyses, though that assumption may not hold. A later analysis found that TCR association rates varied across HLA loci, with DRB1 alleles showing the most associated TCRs and HLA-C alleles the fewest. Across donors, most TCR sequences were observed very rarely, whereas some public TCRs were present in many individuals. For the cohort, immune exposure information was limited to CMV serostatus. A later analysis found that most CMV-associated TCR beta chains appeared HLA-restricted, with HLA associations seemingly driven largely by CMV exposure. A later analysis found that HLA-associated TCR beta chains were more clonally expanded and had lower generation probabilities than equally common non-associated chains. A cluster of highly shared sequence variants was judged likely to be a technical artifact of the sequencing pipeline. Because counts were too low, some 16 rarely observed V segments, including chromosome 9 orphons, were excluded from the earlier analysis of around 590 of the donors. It was suggested by the authors that the approach could potentially be generalized to other disease states and immunological phenotypes. Because the 87-base-pair reads could not distinguish some IMGT-functional V segments, including TRBV6-2 and TRBV6-3, those segments were excluded.

With regard to this clone: Its recognized antigen is unknown.

The method behind the library was the immunoSEQ multiplex PCR assay. For the multiplex PCR, a mixture combining 60 forward primers for TCR Vbeta segments and 13 reverse primers for TCR Jbeta segments was used. Amplification of the CDR3 region of rearranged TCR beta genes was performed with a multiplex PCR assay on genomic DNA. Amplified TCR beta libraries were sequenced as 87-base-pair reads on the Illumina HiSeq System. In the paper's pipeline: Across the 500 to 850 repertoires, a later analysis counted approximately 83 million unique TCR beta chains, 9.5 million to 12 million of which were shared by at least two donors. A nearest-neighbor algorithm error-corrected the raw reads and collapsed the reads into unique sequences, merging closely related sequences to remove PCR and sequencing errors. Alignment of CDR3 sequences to IMGT reference sequences was used to assign V, D and J gene segments. For a sequence to be retained, a match of at least six nucleotides was required to both a V gene segment and a J gene segment. A rearrangement was called productive if the CDR3 had no stop codons and remained in frame with V and J, and every other rearrangement was called non-productive. Following IMGT convention, CDR3 was defined as the stretch from the second conserved V-encoded cysteine up to the conserved J-encoded phenylalanine. Sequences without an unambiguous match to a single V gene segment were excluded from the earlier analysis of 587 of the donors. In an earlier analysis of 450 to 700 of the donors, V segments were called functional above 56.7% productive rearrangements and were called segregating when the between-donor standard deviation exceeded 5%. A statistical classification framework was developed to diagnose cytomegalovirus status using the catalog of TCR beta chain sequences. In a later analysis, TCR nucleotide sequences were compared against IMGT/GENE-DB human TR gene sequences so that V and J genes could be assigned. The TCRdist pipeline was used in a later analysis to assign CDR3 sequences and most-parsimonious VDJ recombination scenarios. In a later analysis, every TCR beta chain was defined by the combination of its CDR3 amino acid sequence and its V-gene family, and reads without a unique V-gene family were dropped. In a later analysis, 550 to 650 highly shared, low-generation-probability nucleotide sequences were removed to address suspected cross-contamination and a sequencing artifact. A later analysis calculated a clonal expansion index for each public chain from normalized within-repertoire ranks of inferred template counts. In a later analysis, generation probabilities were computed with a VDJ recombination model fitted to out-of-frame rearrangements, and the resulting probabilities were checked against IGoR. In a later analysis, TCR-TCR, TCR-HLA and TCR-CMV co-occurrence was scored with hypergeometric tests, and a repertoire-size bias correction was applied to TCR pairs. A later analysis estimated false discovery rates by permuting HLA or CMV assignments 20 times. In a later analysis, co-occurring TCRs were grouped using DBSCAN, and TCRdist sequence similarity was added for clustering within HLA-allele-positive subsets. Repertoires with fewer than 30,000 or more than 120,000 public chains, plus five repertoires with anomalous nucleotide sharing, were excluded from co-occurrence clustering. TCRdb's version of the immuneACCESS table is confined to in-frame rearrangements and falls short of the full clone set. An unresolved V gene accounts for under half of the shortfall where checked; the remainder is of unknown origin. That table gives V, J and clone size, and the DNA gave D and trimming. The table for this sample records 150,000 to 200,000 clones. In total, the top ten clones hold over 1% of the sample.

The cohort consisted of 650 to 700 healthy bone marrow donors. Cohort members were all nominally healthy when sampled, although unrecorded immune exposures were likely present. The donor was CMV seronegative and belonged to the group of several hundred seronegative cohort members. Each donor provided a peripheral blood sample, and peripheral blood mononuclear cells were used for TCR beta sequencing. The Qiagen DNeasy Blood Extraction Kit was used to extract genomic DNA from the blood cell samples. The sequenced sample was PBMCs. The TCR comes from a woman aged 55-69 years in good health and CMV-seronegative. The sequence joins TRBV5-6 to TRBJ2-1; 8 central bases correspond to TRBD1. Read as DNA, the sequence is TGTGCCAGCAGCTTACCGGGACAGGACAATGAGCAGTTCTTC. This codes for CASSLPGQDNEQFF.